This T cell receptor beta chain was recovered during a study of T cells in Graves' hyperthyroidism and ophthalmopathy. TCR beta CDR3 region amplification was performed from RNA transcripts. HTBI primers were used for first-round RT-PCR of the TCR CDR3. Each CDR3 protein gets one entry after TCRdb re-called the multiplex PCR reads with MiXCR. The table lists hundreds of thousands of distinct CDR3 sequences, roughly 15% of them singletons. CDR1 is GTSNPN and CDR2 is SVGIG in the germline V gene (reference sequence). This CDR3 region has 17 residues. Trimming took 4 bases from V and 1 from J, leaving 20 bases between them. In its sample, this clonotype was seen a few times.

This sequence was found in a woman in her fifties or sixties with Graves' ophthalmopathy. The sample was blood. The chain uses TRBV30 and TRBJ1-3; TRBD1 might be the D (6 bases). This CDR3 is CAWTGEEVIFSGNTIYF. In DNA form, the CDR3 reads TGTGCCTGGACAGGGGAGGAAGTCATTTTTTCTGGAAACACCATATATTTT.